The 8 T cell receptor beta chains given below trace back to one sample, sequenced in a study of blood T cell repertoires in COVID-19 (dated by TCRdb to the early 2020s). Libraries came from the immunoSEQ multiplex PCR assay. As stored in TCRdb, this immuneACCESS dataset retains in-frame rearrangements with V and J assigned. A fraction of the clones does not appear; measured against another copy, unresolved V genes explain less than half of the discrepancy, and the remainder lacks a known reason. The sample includes around 150,000 clones, with approximately 86% observed a single time. Together, the top ten hold more than 6% of the sample. The sequenced material came from peripheral blood. Receptors originate from a woman aged 40 to 50 with COVID-19, enrolled during active disease.

Worth noting for this clone: The same CDR3 is also encoded by other DNA sequences in this sample. The V call is TRBV7-9, the J call TRBJ2-7; D is unresolved. The ends were cut back, 3 bases at V and 4 bases at J, with 4 bases in the middle. The CDR3 length is 11 residues. From germline, CDR1 is SEHNR and CDR2 FQNEAQ (reference sequence). This CDR3 is CASSLRYEQYF. CDR3 nucleotide sequence: TGTGCCAGCAGCTTGAGGTACGAGCAGTACTTC.

The rearrangement joins TRBV19 to TRBJ2-1, with 8 bases identical to TRBD2. Unmatched junction bases numbered 10, after V lost 8 bases and J lost 4 bases. The CDR3 contains 15 residues. CDR1 is LNHDA, CDR2 SQIVND, per germline (reference sequence). The CDR3 DNA is TGTGCCAGTTTAGATTTAGCGGGAAATTACAATGAGCAGTTCTTC. Translating gives CASLDLAGNYNEQFF.

The CDR3 DNA is TGTGCCAGCAGCTTGTTTATAGAGACCCAGTACTTC. Translation gives CASSLFIETQYF. The chain uses TRBV11-2 and TRBJ2-5, with no clear D. Trimming shortened V by 3 bases and J by 4 bases, and 6 bases separated the two germline ends. Germline CDR1 is SGHAT and CDR2 is FQNNGV. This CDR3 has 12 residues.

The gene calls are TRBV18 and TRBJ2-7; D remains ambiguous. This CDR3 is built from 12 residues. Trimming cost V 3 bases and J 0 bases, with 3 bases left between them. The germline CDR1 and CDR2 sequences are KGHSH and LQKENI. CDR3 protein: CASSPSSYEQYF. CDR3 nucleotide sequence: TGTGCCAGCTCACCGAGCTCCTACGAGCAGTACTTC.

The CDR3 loop is CASSVTAGGPVDTQYF. The CDR3, as DNA: TGTGCCAGCAGCGTAACAGCGGGGGGGCCGGTAGATACGCAGTATTTT. The chain uses TRBV9 and TRBJ2-3; TRBD2 agrees at 10 bases. V was clipped by 1 base and J by 5 bases; unmatched bases: 7. The CDR3 has 16 amino acids. Germline V gives CDR1 SGDLS, CDR2 YYNGEE.

This sequence joins TRBV30 and TRBJ1-2, with D possibly matching TRBD1 (6 bases). The ends were cut back, 5 bases at V and 4 bases at J, with 20 bases in the middle. Per the germline V gene, CDR1 is GTSNPN and CDR2 is SVGIG (reference sequence). The CDR3 is 15 amino acids. The CDR3 spells CAWAPNRVLGYGYTF. CDR3 in DNA: TGTGCCTGGGCGCCTAACAGGGTCCTGGGCTATGGCTACACCTTC.

The rearrangement uses TRBV7-3 and TRBJ1-1; D is undetermined. Trimming removed 3 bases from V and 4 bases from J, with 12 bases in between. The CDR3 contains 14 residues. Looked up from germline, CDR1 is SGHTA and CDR2 is FQGTGA. The chain's CDR3 is CASSFKSRGTEAFF. The CDR3 DNA follows: TGTGCCAGCAGCTTCAAGAGTCGAGGCACTGAAGCTTTCTTT.

V usage is TRBV15 and J usage is TRBJ2-7, with 8 bases matching TRBD2. Looked up from germline, CDR1 is LNHNV and CDR2 is YYDKDF (reference sequence). The CDR3 runs to 16 residues. V shed 3 bases and J 2 bases; nucleotides not matched to a gene: 9. The chain's CDR3 is CATSRGGLGTTYEQYF. The CDR3, as DNA: TGTGCCACCAGCAGGGGGGGACTAGGAACCACCTACGAGCAGTACTTC.